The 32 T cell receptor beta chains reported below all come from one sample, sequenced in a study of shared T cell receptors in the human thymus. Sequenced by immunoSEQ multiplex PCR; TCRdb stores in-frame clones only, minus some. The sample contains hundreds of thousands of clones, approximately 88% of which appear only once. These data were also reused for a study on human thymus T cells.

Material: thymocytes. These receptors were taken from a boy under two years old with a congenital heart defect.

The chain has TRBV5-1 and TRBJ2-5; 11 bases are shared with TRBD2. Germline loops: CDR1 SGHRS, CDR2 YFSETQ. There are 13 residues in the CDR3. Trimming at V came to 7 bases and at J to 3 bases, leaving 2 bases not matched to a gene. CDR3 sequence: CASLGLAEETQYF. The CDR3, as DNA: TGCGCCAGCCTGGGACTAGCGGAAGAGACCCAGTACTTC.

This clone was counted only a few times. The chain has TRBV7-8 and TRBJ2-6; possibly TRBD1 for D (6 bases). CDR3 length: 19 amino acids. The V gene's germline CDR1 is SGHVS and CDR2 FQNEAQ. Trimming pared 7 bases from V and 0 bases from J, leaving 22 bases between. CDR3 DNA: TGTGCCAGCAAAATAACAACTGGGACACCAGACTCTGGGGCCAACGTCCTGACTTTC. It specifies CASKITTGTPDSGANVLTF.

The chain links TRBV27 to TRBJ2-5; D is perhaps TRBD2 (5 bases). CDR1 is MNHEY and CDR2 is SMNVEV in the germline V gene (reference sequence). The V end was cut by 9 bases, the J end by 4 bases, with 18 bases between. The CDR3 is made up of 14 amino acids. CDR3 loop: CARNGGYPRETQYF. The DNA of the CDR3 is TGTGCCAGAAACGGAGGCTATCCCAGAGAGACCCAGTACTTC.

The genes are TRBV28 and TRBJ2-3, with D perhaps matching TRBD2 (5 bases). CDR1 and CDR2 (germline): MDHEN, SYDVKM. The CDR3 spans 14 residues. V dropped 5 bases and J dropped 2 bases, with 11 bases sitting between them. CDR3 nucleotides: TGTGCCAGCAGTCAGGACTCGCACACAGATACGCAGTATTTT. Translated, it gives CASSQDSHTDTQYF.

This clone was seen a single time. The CDR3 spells CASSDRGEQYF. The CDR3 coding sequence is TGTGCCAGCAGTGATCGGGGGGAGCAGTACTTC. The V call is TRBV6-1, the J call TRBJ2-7, with D possibly being TRBD2 (6 bases). Trimming took 3 bases from V and 7 from J, leaving 7 bases between them. The CDR3 is 11 amino acids. The germline V gene encodes CDR1 MNHNS and CDR2 SASEGT.

CDR3 DNA: TGTGCCAGCAGTGATCGGAGGGGCTCAGATACGCAGTATTTT. Its translation is CASSDRRGSDTQYF. The V and J genes are TRBV6-4 and TRBJ2-3; tentative D call: TRBD2 (6 bases). Deletions cut 3 bases from V and 4 bases from J, with 11 bases between. The germline gives CDR1 MRHNA, CDR2 SNTAGT. This CDR3 spans 14 amino acids.

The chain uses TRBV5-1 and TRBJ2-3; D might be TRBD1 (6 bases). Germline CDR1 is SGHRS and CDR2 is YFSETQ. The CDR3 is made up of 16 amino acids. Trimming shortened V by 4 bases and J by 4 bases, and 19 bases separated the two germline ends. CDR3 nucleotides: TGCGCCAGCAGCCCGCTCCGGACAGAGGCTGCAGATACGCAGTATTTT. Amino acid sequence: CASSPLRTEAADTQYF.

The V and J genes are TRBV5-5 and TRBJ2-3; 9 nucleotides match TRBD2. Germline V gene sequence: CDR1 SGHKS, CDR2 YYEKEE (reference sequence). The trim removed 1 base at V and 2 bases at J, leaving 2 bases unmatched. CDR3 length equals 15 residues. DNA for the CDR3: TGTGCCAGCAGCTTGCTAGCGGGAATCACAGATACGCAGTATTTT. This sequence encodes CASSLLAGITDTQYF.

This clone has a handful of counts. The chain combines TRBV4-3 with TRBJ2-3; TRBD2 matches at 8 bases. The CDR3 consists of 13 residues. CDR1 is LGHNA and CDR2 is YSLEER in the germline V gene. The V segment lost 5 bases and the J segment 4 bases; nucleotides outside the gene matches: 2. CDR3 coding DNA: TGCGCCAGCAGCGCGGGAGGTTCAGATACGCAGTATTTT. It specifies CASSAGGSDTQYF.

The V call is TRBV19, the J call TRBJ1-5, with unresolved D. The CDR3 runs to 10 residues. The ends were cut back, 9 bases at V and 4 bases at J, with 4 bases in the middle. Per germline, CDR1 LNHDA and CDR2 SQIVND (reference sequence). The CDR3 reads CASPNQPQHF. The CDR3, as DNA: TGTGCCAGCCCGAATCAGCCCCAGCATTTT.

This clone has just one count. The CDR3 is CASSVEREVGEQYF. In nucleotides, the CDR3 is TGTGCCAGCAGCGTCGAGCGGGAGGTCGGCGAGCAGTACTTC. This chain links TRBV9 with TRBJ2-7, with 9 nucleotides matching TRBD2. The CDR3 runs to 14 residues. Per germline, CDR1 SGDLS and CDR2 YYNGEE. J gave up 6 bases and V 2 bases, and 6 bases lay outside the gene matches.

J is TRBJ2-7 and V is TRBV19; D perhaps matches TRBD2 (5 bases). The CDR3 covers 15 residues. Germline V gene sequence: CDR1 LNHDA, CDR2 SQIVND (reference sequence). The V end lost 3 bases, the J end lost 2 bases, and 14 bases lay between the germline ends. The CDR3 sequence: CASSINGPGTYEQYF. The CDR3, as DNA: TGTGCCAGTAGTATCAATGGGCCGGGGACCTACGAGCAGTACTTC. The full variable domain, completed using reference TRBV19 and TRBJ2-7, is DGGITQSPKYLFRKEGQNVTLSCEQNLNHDAMYWYRQDPGQGLRLIYYSQIVNDFQKGDIAEGYSVSREKKESFPLTVTSAQKNPTAFYLCASSINGPGTYEQYFGPGTRLTVT.

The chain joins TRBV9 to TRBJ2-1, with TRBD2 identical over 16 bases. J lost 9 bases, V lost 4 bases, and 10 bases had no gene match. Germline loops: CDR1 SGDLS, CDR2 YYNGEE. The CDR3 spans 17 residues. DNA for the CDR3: TGTGCCAGCAGCCCCCTGGGACTAGCGGGAGGGCCGGGTGAGCAGTTCTTC. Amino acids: CASSPLGLAGGPGEQFF.

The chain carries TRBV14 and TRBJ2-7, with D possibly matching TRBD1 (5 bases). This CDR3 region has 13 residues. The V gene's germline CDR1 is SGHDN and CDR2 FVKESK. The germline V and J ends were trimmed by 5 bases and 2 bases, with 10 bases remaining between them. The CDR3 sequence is CASSTPTAYEQYF. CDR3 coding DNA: TGTGCCAGCAGCACCCCGACAGCCTACGAGCAGTACTTC.

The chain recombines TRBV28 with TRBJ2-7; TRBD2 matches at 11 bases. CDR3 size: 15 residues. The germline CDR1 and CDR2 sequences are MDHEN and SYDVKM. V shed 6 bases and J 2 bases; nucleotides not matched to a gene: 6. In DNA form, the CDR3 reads TGTGCCAGCAGCGTTAGCGGGAGGGGGGCCTACGAGCAGTACTTC. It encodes CASSVSGRGAYEQYF.

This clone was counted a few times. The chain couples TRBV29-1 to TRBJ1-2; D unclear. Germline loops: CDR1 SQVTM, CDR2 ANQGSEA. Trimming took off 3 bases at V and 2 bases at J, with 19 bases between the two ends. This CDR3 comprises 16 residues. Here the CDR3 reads CSVDRQTIRGNYGYTF. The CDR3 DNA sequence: TGCAGCGTTGATCGGCAGACGATAAGAGGAAACTATGGCTACACCTTC.

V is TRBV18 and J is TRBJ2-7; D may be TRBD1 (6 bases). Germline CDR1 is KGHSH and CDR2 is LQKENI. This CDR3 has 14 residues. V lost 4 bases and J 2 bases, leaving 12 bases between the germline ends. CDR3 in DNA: TGTGCCAGCTCACAGAGGGACAAGCCCTACGAGCAGTACTTC. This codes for CASSQRDKPYEQYF.

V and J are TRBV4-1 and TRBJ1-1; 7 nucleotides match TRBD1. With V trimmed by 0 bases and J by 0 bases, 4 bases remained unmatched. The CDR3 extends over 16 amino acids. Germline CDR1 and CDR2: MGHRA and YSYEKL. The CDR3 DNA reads TGCGCCAGCAGCCAAGAAAGGGGGCGCGTGAACACTGAAGCTTTCTTT. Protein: CASSQERGRVNTEAFF.

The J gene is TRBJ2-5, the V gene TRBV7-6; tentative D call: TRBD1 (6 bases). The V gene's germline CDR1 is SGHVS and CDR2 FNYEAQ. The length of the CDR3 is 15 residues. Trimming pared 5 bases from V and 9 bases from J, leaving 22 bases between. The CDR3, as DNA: TGTGCCAGCAGCCCGTACAGGGAGCCGAAGGGCTCCCAGTACTTC. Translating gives CASSPYREPKGSQYF.

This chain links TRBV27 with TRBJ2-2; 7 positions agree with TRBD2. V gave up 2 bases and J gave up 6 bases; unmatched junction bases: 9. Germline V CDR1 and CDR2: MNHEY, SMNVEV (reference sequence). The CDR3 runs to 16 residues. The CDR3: CASSLKGRERAGELFF. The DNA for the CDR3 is TGTGCCAGCAGTTTAAAGGGGCGGGAGCGCGCCGGGGAGCTGTTTTTT.

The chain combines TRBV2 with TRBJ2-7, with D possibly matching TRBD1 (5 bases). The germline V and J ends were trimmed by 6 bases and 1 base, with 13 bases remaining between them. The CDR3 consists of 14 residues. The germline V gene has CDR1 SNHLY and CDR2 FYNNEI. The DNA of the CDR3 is TGTGCCAGCAGCGATCTCAGGGATTCCTACGAGCAGTACTTC. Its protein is CASSDLRDSYEQYF.

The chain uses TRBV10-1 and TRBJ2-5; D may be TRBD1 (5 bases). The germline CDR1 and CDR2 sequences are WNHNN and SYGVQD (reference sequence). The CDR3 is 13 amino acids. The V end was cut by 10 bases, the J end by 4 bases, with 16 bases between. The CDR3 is CAKPAQAAETQYF. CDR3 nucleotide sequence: TGCGCCAAACCCGCACAGGCGGCAGAGACCCAGTACTTC.

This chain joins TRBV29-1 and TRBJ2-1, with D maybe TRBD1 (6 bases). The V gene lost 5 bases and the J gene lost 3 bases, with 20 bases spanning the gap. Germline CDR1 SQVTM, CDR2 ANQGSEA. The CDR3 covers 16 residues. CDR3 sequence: CSVCRDTQGSYNEQFF. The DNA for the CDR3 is TGCAGCGTTTGCCGGGACACCCAAGGGAGCTACAATGAGCAGTTCTTC.

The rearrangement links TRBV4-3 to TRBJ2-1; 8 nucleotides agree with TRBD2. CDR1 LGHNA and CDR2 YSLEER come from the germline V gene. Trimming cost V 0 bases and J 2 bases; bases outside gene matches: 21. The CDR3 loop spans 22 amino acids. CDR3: CASSQDPRRPGAAGGTYNEQFF. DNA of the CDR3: TGCGCCAGCAGCCAAGATCCCCGCCGGCCTGGGGCGGCGGGAGGCACCTACAATGAGCAGTTCTTC.

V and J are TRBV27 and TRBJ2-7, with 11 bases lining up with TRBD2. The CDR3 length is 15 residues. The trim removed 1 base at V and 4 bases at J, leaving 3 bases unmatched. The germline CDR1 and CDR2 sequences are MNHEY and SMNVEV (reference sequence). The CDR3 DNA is TGTGCCAGCAGTTTATTCGGGACTAGCGGATACGAGCAGTACTTC. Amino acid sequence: CASSLFGTSGYEQYF.

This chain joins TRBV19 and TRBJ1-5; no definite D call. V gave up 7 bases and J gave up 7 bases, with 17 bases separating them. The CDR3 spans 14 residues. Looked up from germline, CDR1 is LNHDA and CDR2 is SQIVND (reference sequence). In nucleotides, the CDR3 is TGTGCCAGTATGGCGGGAGGGTCTGGGCAGCCCCAGCATTTT. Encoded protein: CASMAGGSGQPQHF.

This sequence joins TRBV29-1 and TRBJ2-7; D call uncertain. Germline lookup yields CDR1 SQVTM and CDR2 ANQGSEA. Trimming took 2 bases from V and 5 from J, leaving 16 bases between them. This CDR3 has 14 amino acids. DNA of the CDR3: TGCAGCGTTGAAATACGCAGGCTTCGGAACGAGCAGTACTTC. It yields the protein CSVEIRRLRNEQYF.

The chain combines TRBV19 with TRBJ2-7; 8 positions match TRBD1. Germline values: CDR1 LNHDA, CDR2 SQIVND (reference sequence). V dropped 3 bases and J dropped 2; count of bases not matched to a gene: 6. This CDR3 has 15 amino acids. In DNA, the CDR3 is TGTGCCAGTAGTATGGCCGGACAGGGAACCTACGAGCAGTACTTC. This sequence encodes CASSMAGQGTYEQYF.

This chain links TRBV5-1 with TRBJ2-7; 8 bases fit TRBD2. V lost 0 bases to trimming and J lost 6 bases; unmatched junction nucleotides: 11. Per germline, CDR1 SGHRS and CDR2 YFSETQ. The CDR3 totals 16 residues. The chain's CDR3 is CASSLGGAGESGEQYF. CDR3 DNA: TGCGCCAGCAGCTTGGGGGGAGCGGGAGAGTCGGGCGAGCAGTACTTC.

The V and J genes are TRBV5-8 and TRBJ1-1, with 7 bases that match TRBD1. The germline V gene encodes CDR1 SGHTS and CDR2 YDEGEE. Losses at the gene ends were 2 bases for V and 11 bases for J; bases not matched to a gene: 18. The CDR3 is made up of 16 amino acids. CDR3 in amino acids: CASSFATPGQTLGAFF. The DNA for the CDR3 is TGTGCCAGCAGCTTTGCCACCCCGGGACAGACATTGGGTGCTTTCTTT.

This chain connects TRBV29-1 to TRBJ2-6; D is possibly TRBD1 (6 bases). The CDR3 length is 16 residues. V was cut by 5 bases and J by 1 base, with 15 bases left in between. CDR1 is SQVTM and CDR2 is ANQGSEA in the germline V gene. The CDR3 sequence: CSVLPLDRSGANVLTF. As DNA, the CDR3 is TGCAGCGTTCTCCCTTTAGACAGGTCTGGGGCCAACGTCCTGACTTTC.

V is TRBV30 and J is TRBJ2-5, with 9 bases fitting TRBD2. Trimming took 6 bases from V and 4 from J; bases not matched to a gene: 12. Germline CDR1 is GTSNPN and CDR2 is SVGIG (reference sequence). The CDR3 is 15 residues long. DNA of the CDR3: TGTGCCTGCCAACATAGGTGGCGGGAGGGAGAGACCCAGTACTTC. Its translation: CACQHRWREGETQYF.